Below are 21 T cell receptor beta chains sequenced from a single sample in a study of shared clonotypes between healthy human individuals. Only in-frame clones appear in the TCRdb table, and some are missing; sequencing was by immunoSEQ multiplex PCR. The repertoire includes 950,000 to 1,300,000 clones, around 76% of them detected once, and 1.4% sits in the top ten. Specimen: memory CD4+ T cells sorted from blood. Specified subset: CD45RA-negative fraction. These receptors all come from a man aged 18 to 29 in good health.

The gene calls are TRBV5-6 and TRBJ2-6; TRBD2 agrees at 7 bases. The V and J ends lost 1 base and 1 base, in that order; junction bases with no gene match: 8. The CDR3 contains 18 residues. The germline CDR1 and CDR2 sequences are SGHDT and YYEEEE. CDR3 amino acids: CASSLPGGSGSGANVLTF. As DNA, the CDR3 is TGTGCCAGCAGCTTGCCCGGGGGGTCAGGGTCTGGGGCCAACGTCCTGACTTTC.

The DNA for the CDR3 is TGTGCCAGCTCACCCGGGACGGTCGGCTACACCTTC. Protein sequence: CASSPGTVGYTF. This chain joins TRBV18 and TRBJ1-2; D possibly corresponds to TRBD1 (5 bases). V dropped 3 bases and J dropped 8 bases, with 10 bases sitting between them. Germline lookup yields CDR1 KGHSH and CDR2 LQKENI. The CDR3 spans 12 residues. The complete variable domain, with remaining parts taken from reference TRBV18 and TRBJ1-2, reads NAGVMQNPRHLVRRRGQEARLRCSPMKGHSHVYWYRQLPEEGLKFMVYLQKENIIDESGMPKERFSAEFPKEGPSILRIQQVVRGDSAAYFCASSPGTVGYTFGSGTRLTVV.

The chain carries TRBV6-6 and TRBJ1-1, with 7 nucleotides matching TRBD1. After removal of 6 bases from V and 5 bases from J, the junction contained 6 bases not matched to a gene. From germline, CDR1 is MNHNY and CDR2 SVGAGI (reference sequence). The CDR3 is 13 residues long. The chain's CDR3 is CASRSQGRTEAFF. CDR3 DNA sequence: TGTGCCAGCAGATCACAGGGGAGGACTGAAGCTTTCTTT.

This clone was picked up a small number of times. The V call is TRBV7-9, the J call TRBJ1-1; D possibly corresponds to TRBD1 (5 bases). Per the germline V gene, CDR1 is SEHNR and CDR2 is FQNEAQ (reference sequence). Between the trimmed V and J ends, which lost 7 bases and 3 bases, there was a span of 9 bases. This CDR3 is 12 amino acids long. CDR3 sequence reads: CASTAGYTEAFF. The DNA of the CDR3 is TGTGCCAGCACCGCAGGGTACACTGAAGCTTTCTTT.

Here the CDR3 reads CASSSGQGTSYGYTF. The DNA of the CDR3 is TGTGCCAGCAGCTCGGGACAGGGGACTAGCTATGGCTACACCTTC. The genes are TRBV5-4 and TRBJ1-2; 10 bases align to TRBD1. CDR3 length: 15 amino acids. CDR1 SGHNT and CDR2 YYREEE come from the germline V gene (reference sequence). Trimming took 3 bases from V and 4 from J; bases not matched to a gene: 6.

This clone was recorded once. The chain couples TRBV6-4 to TRBJ1-2; 7 positions match TRBD1. Germline assignment: CDR1 MRHNA and CDR2 SNTAGT. V lost 6 bases and J lost 5; bases outside the gene matches: 6. The CDR3 is made up of 13 amino acids. The CDR3 sequence is CASSHGQEYGYTF. The CDR3 DNA reads TGTGCCAGCAGCCACGGACAGGAGTATGGCTACACCTTC.

The V gene is TRBV18, the J gene TRBJ2-7, with D possibly TRBD2 on 6 matching bases. The CDR3 is made up of 15 amino acids. V was pared by 1 base and J by 3 bases, with 13 bases between. CDR1 is KGHSH and CDR2 is LQKENI in the germline V gene. CDR3 sequence (DNA): TGTGCCAGCTCACCACAAATGGGGGGTGACTACGAGCAGTACTTC. Residues: CASSPQMGGDYEQYF.

The chain joins TRBV29-1 to TRBJ2-1, with a possible D match to TRBD2 (6 bases). CDR1 SQVTM and CDR2 ANQGSEA come from the germline V gene. Trimming cost V 6 bases and J 7 bases, with 13 bases left between them. The CDR3 covers 12 residues. The CDR3 here is CSVVEGRNEQFF. In DNA form, the CDR3 reads TGCAGCGTAGTGGAGGGCCGTAATGAGCAGTTCTTC.

This chain connects TRBV28 to TRBJ2-7; D tentatively fits TRBD1 or TRBD2 (5 bases each). The CDR3 length is 15 residues. Germline CDR1 and CDR2: MDHEN and SYDVKM. Trimming pared 8 bases from V and 1 base from J, leaving 18 bases between. CDR3 coding DNA: TGTGCCAGCCCCCCAAGGGGAACGGGATCCTACGAGCAGTACTTC. It translates to CASPPRGTGSYEQYF.

The chain links TRBV30 to TRBJ2-5; D is unclear. The J call is doubtful: the DNA matches TRBJ2-7 better. There are 11 residues in the CDR3. CDR1 is GTSNPN, CDR2 SVGIG, per germline (reference sequence). CDR3 sequence: CAWYLDSEQYF. For the CDR3, the DNA is TGTGCCTGGTACCTAGATAGCGAGCAGTACTTC.

The chain recombines TRBV7-8 with TRBJ2-7; tentatively, D is TRBD2 (6 bases). CDR1 and CDR2 (germline): SGHVS, FQNEAQ. The CDR3 is made up of 14 amino acids. Trimming took off 5 bases at V and 0 bases at J, with 11 bases between the two ends. This CDR3 reads CASSAPGLSYEQYF. The DNA of the CDR3 is TGTGCCAGCAGCGCACCGGGACTCTCCTACGAGCAGTACTTC.

This chain links TRBV28 with TRBJ2-7; D is perhaps TRBD2 (5 bases). CDR3 size: 12 residues. V lost 10 bases and J 3 bases, leaving 13 bases between the germline ends. Germline-derived CDR1 and CDR2 are MDHEN and SYDVKM. Here the CDR3 reads CATPREHYEQYF. In DNA form, the CDR3 reads TGTGCCACCCCGAGGGAGCACTACGAGCAGTACTTC.

V gene TRBV2 combines with J gene TRBJ2-5; 8 nucleotides match TRBD1. CDR3 length: 14 amino acids. The germline V gene has CDR1 SNHLY and CDR2 FYNNEI. Trimming removed 4 bases from V and 4 bases from J; junction bases left unmatched: 5. The CDR3 region has the DNA TGTGCCAGCAGTGTCGGAGACAGGGGAGAGACCCAGTACTTC. This encodes CASSVGDRGETQYF.

For this clone: With a much larger clone just one base away, this may be a read error. This rearrangement joins TRBV9 to TRBJ2-1; the match to TRBD1 covers 7 bases. CDR3 size: 15 residues. From germline, CDR1 is SGDLS and CDR2 YYNGEE. Trimming took 4 bases from V and 0 from J; bases not matched to a gene: 4. The CDR3 sequence: CASSLTGSSYNEQFF. CDR3 DNA: TGTGCCAGCAGCCTGACAGGGAGCTCCTACAATGAGCAGTTCTTC.

This clone was recorded at least ten times. V usage is TRBV6-6 and J usage is TRBJ2-1; TRBD2 matches at 8 bases. The germline V gene encodes CDR1 MNHNY and CDR2 SVGAGI (reference sequence). Trimming took 4 bases from V and 9 from J; bases not matched to a gene: 11. The CDR3 has 15 amino acids. CDR3: CASSSGTSGGIEQFF. The CDR3, as DNA: TGTGCCAGCAGTTCCGGGACTAGTGGGGGTATTGAGCAGTTCTTC.

The chain is built from TRBV7-2 and TRBJ1-4; 12 nucleotides match TRBD1. Germline CDR1 reads SGHTA; CDR2 reads FQGNSA. This CDR3 region has 14 residues. V shed 5 bases, J shed 8 bases, and the junction held 3 bases outside the gene matches. The CDR3 nucleotides are TGTGCCAGCAGCACCGGGACAGGGGGCGAAAAACTGTTTTTT. This gives the protein CASSTGTGGEKLFF.

This clone showed up just once. The chain carries TRBV18 and TRBJ2-3; D gene unclear. V shed 3 bases and J shed 0 bases, with 7 bases lying between them. CDR1 and CDR2 from the germline V gene are KGHSH and LQKENI. The CDR3 contains 14 residues. The CDR3 region has the DNA TGTGCCAGCTCACCTTTGTCTAGCACAGATACGCAGTATTTT. It is translated as CASSPLSSTDTQYF. Complete variable domain (other parts from reference TRBV18 and TRBJ2-3): NAGVMQNPRHLVRRRGQEARLRCSPMKGHSHVYWYRQLPEEGLKFMVYLQKENIIDESGMPKERFSAEFPKEGPSILRIQQVVRGDSAAYFCASSPLSSTDTQYFGPGTRLTVL.

Remarks on this clone: This may arise from a read error, as a much more abundant clone is one base away. The V call is TRBV7-8, the J call TRBJ2-6, with D hard to call. The germline gives CDR1 SGHVS, CDR2 FQNEAQ. Between the trimmed V and J ends, which lost 2 bases and 0 bases, there was a span of 5 bases. This CDR3 has 15 residues. CDR3: CASSLSVSGANVLTF. In DNA, the CDR3 is TGTGCCAGCAGCTTAAGTGTCTCTGGGGCCAACGTCCTGACTTTC.

The gene calls are TRBV5-1 and TRBJ2-2; 10 nucleotides match TRBD1. Germline V CDR1 and CDR2: SGHRS, YFSETQ. Trimming removed 1 base from V and 8 bases from J; junction bases left unmatched: 8. The CDR3 is 16 amino acids. CDR3 residues: CASSLRQGASSGELFF. The CDR3 DNA reads TGCGCCAGCAGCTTGCGACAGGGGGCCTCGTCAGGGGAGCTGTTTTTT.

J is TRBJ1-2 and V is TRBV5-6, with 8 bases matching TRBD1. This CDR3 is 16 amino acids long. In germline, CDR1 is SGHDT, CDR2 YYEEEE. J gave up 2 bases and V 0 bases, and 6 bases lay outside the gene matches. CDR3 protein: CASSLGQGALNYGYTF. The CDR3 region has the DNA TGTGCCAGCAGCTTGGGGCAGGGGGCGCTCAACTATGGCTACACCTTC. The full variable domain, its missing parts supplied by reference TRBV5-6 and TRBJ1-2, is DAGVTQSPTHLIKTRGQQVTLRCSPKSGHDTVSWYQQALGQGPQFIFQYYEEEERQRGNFPDRFSGHQFPNYSSELNVNALLLGDSALYLCASSLGQGALNYGYTFGSGTRLTVV.

The rearrangement links TRBV10-3 to TRBJ2-7; TRBD1 aligns across 8 bases. The V and J ends lost 6 bases and 3 bases, in that order; junction bases with no gene match: 7. The CDR3 has 14 residues. CDR1 and CDR2 from the germline V gene are ENHRY and SYGVKD. The CDR3 nucleotides read TGTGCCATCAGGGGACAGGACAATCTCTACGAGCAGTACTTC. Protein sequence: CAIRGQDNLYEQYF.